Each of the 3 T cell receptor beta chains below was sequenced from the same sample in a study of response to subunit inactivated influenza vaccine. Via MiXCR, TCRdb re-called the RT-PCR reads, giving one row per CDR3 protein. The data hold more than 600,000 distinct CDR3 sequences, with less than 20% observed a single time. The sample was PBMCs from blood, taken about 5 days after vaccination. The receptors originated from a man aged 50 or older who received an inactivated influenza vaccine.

The chain joins TRBV4-3 to TRBJ1-5; D call uncertain. CDR3 size: 14 residues. Germline CDR1 and CDR2: LGHNA and YSLEER. The V gene lost 3 bases and the J gene lost 5 bases, with 11 bases spanning the gap. CDR3 residues: CASSHPVTYQPQHF. The CDR3 bases are TGCGCCAGCAGCCATCCGGTAACCTATCAGCCCCAGCATTTT.

The chain uses TRBV24-1 and TRBJ2-3, with D possibly matching TRBD2 (6 bases). The germline V gene has CDR1 KGHDR and CDR2 SFDVKD. The CDR3 contains 14 residues. V lost 8 bases, J lost 4 bases, and 15 bases lay in between. CDR3 sequence reads: CATNKGAGADTQYF. Written as DNA, the CDR3 is TGTGCCACCAATAAGGGAGCGGGCGCAGATACGCAGTATTTT.

This chain uses TRBV5-1 with TRBJ1-6, with a tentative D call TRBD1 (6 bases). From germline, CDR1 is SGHRS and CDR2 YFSETQ. This CDR3 spans 14 amino acids. Trimming left V 4 bases short and J 6 bases short, with 11 bases between. Here the CDR3 reads CASSPQDSNSPLHF. CDR3 DNA: TGCGCCAGCAGCCCCCAGGACAGTAATTCACCCCTCCACTTT.